One and the same sample provided the 4 T cell receptor beta chains below, sequenced in a study of post-analysis software for immune sequencing data. Whole-study results and caveats: TRBV segments more frequent in patients than in controls numbered about five and included TRBV5-6, TRBV5-1 and TRBV20-1.

Their cognate antigens are unknown. cDNA libraries for TCR beta contained unique molecular identifiers. One entry per CDR3 protein results from TCRdb running MiXCR on the PCR reads. The profile shows hundreds of thousands of distinct CDR3 sequences, around 27% of them singletons. Source material: blood. The receptors come from a girl between 5 and 17 years old with multiple sclerosis.

This clonotype was found a few times. The V call is TRBV14, the J call TRBJ2-1; tentative D call: TRBD1 (5 bases). The CDR3 consists of 15 residues. Trimming removed 7 bases at V and 7 bases at J, with 20 bases between. The germline V gene has CDR1 SGHDN and CDR2 FVKESK. The CDR3 coding sequence is TGTGCCAGCACCGCTTTGGTGGGGCAGAATAATGAGCAGTTCTTC. Its translation: CASTALVGQNNEQFF.

This clonotype was seen a few times. The gene calls are TRBV20-1 and TRBJ2-5; tentative D call: TRBD2 (6 bases). This CDR3 has 13 amino acids. From germline, CDR1 is DFQATT and CDR2 SNEGSKA (reference sequence). Trimming cost V 3 bases and J 2 bases, with 10 bases left between them. The CDR3 DNA sequence: TGCAGTGCTAGCGGGACTCAGCAAGAGACCCAGTACTTC. Amino acids: CSASGTQQETQYF.

Comment on this clonotype: A much bigger clone sits one base away, suggesting this may be a read error. The chain combines TRBV29-1 with TRBJ2-3, with TRBD1 matching over 8 bases. CDR1 and CDR2 (germline): SQVTM, ANQGSEA. The CDR3 has 15 amino acids. The CDR3: CSVEGQGLGSDAQYF. The CDR3 nucleotides read TGCAGCGTTGAAGGACAGGGGCTCGGGTCAGATGCGCAGTATTTT.

The chain employs TRBV20-1 and TRBJ2-5, with 12 bases lining up with TRBD2. The germline CDR1 and CDR2 sequences are DFQATT and SNEGSKA (reference sequence). Trimming at V came to 6 bases and at J to 5 bases, leaving 10 bases not matched to a gene. The CDR3 contains 15 residues. The CDR3 reads CSAGGGTSGGETQYF. In DNA form, the CDR3 reads TGCAGTGCCGGCGGGGGTACTAGCGGGGGGGAGACCCAGTACTTC.